This is a list of T cell receptor beta chains from one sample in a study of blood T cell repertoires in COVID-19. Only in-frame clones appear in the TCRdb table, and some are missing; sequencing was by immunoSEQ multiplex PCR. In the table there are about 160,000 clones, approximately 85% of which are singletons. Sequenced material: peripheral blood. Every receptor here comes from a man older than 75 with COVID-19, enrolled during active disease. CDR3s include the opening cysteine and the closing phenylalanine or tryptophan. D genes are given only for firm matches. Size is omitted from some rows. Given values are once, few, many or a class for expanded clones.

>-|TRBJ1-3|-|TRBV5-5
TGTGCCAGCAGCTATGGAGGCTCTGGAAACACCATATATTTT
CASSYGGSGNTIYF
>TRBD1|TRBJ2-1|-|TRBV6-1
TGTGCCAGCAGTGAAAGGGGACAGGGTTACAATGAGCAGTTCTTC
CASSERGQGYNEQFF
>-|TRBJ2-7|-|TRBV4-3
TGCGCCAGCAGCCAAGAAGCCAGGGGACCATACGAGCAGTACTTC
CASSQEARGPYEQYF
>-|TRBJ1-4|-|TRBV7-2
TGTGCCAGCAGCACGGACAGCAGAAATGAAAAACTGTTTTTT
CASSTDSRNEKLFF
>-|TRBJ1-1|few|TRBV7-3
TGTGCCAGCAGCTTATCCCGAGACACTGAAGCTTTCTTT
CASSLSRDTEAFF
>TRBD1|TRBJ1-1|-|TRBV2
TGTGCCAGTTTCCTGGACAGGGTGACTGAAGCTTTCTTT
CASFLDRVTEAFF
>TRBD1|TRBJ1-1|-|TRBV12-5
TGTGCTAGTGGTCCTCCGGGACAGGGATGGCTCGGCACTGAAGCTTTCTTT
CASGPPGQGWLGTEAFF
>-|TRBJ2-5|-|TRBV2
TGTGCCAGCAGAATTGACAGGAGCCAAGAGACCCAGTACTTC
CASRIDRSQETQYF
>-|TRBJ1-2|-|TRBV19
TGTGCCAGTAGTAGAAATGAAGGGAGAGACTATGGCTACACCTTC
CASSRNEGRDYGYTF
>-|TRBJ1-1|-|TRBV11-2
TGTGCCAGCAGCTTAGAACTTGGAGGCTACACTGAAGCTTTCTTT
CASSLELGGYTEAFF
>-|TRBJ2-7|-|TRBV3-1/TRBV3-2
TGTGCCAGCAGCCAAGGTAGGGGCTACGAGCAGTACTTC
CASSQGRGYEQYF
>TRBD1|TRBJ1-2|-|TRBV10-3
TGTGCCATCAGGTTGCGGGACAGGGATGGCTACACCTTC
CAIRLRDRDGYTF
>TRBD1|TRBJ2-7|-|TRBV9
TGTGCCAGCAGCCCCCAGGGACAGGGTGGCTCCTACGAGCAGTACTTC
CASSPQGQGGSYEQYF
>TRBD2|TRBJ2-3|once|TRBV4-3
TGCGCCAGCAGCCAAAGACTAGCGGGGGGGACTAGCACAGATACGCAGTATTTT
CASSQRLAGGTSTDTQYF
>TRBD2|TRBJ2-7|-|TRBV27
TGTGCCAGCAGTTCCCGACTAGCGGTGCACTACGAGCAGTACTTC
CASSSRLAVHYEQYF
>-|TRBJ1-5|-|TRBV6-2/TRBV6-3
TGTGCCAGCAGCCACGGATGGGGAGGCGGCAATCAGCCCCAGCATTTT
CASSHGWGGGNQPQHF
>-|TRBJ1-4|-|TRBV19
TGTGCCAGTAGCAGCGGTGGGGGAGGCGAAAAACTGTTTTTT
CASSSGGGGEKLFF
>-|TRBJ2-1|-|TRBV15
TGTGCCACCAGCAGAGATCTAGGGGCAGGTGAGCAGTTCTTC
CATSRDLGAGEQFF
>-|TRBJ2-3|-|TRBV5-4
TGTGCCAGCAGCTCTGGGGGGGCCCGCACAGATACGCAGTATTTT
CASSSGGARTDTQYF
>-|TRBJ2-1|-|TRBV12-3/TRBV12-4
TGTGCCAGCAGTTTCGTCGATGAGCAGTTCTTC
CASSFVDEQFF
>-|TRBJ1-1|-|TRBV10-3
TGTGCCATCCGGACAGCAGTTCCTACTGAAGCTTTCTTT
CAIRTAVPTEAFF
>-|TRBJ2-3|-|TRBV7-9
TGTGCCAGCAGCTTAACTGAGGGTAAAGATACGCAGTATTTT
CASSLTEGKDTQYF
>TRBD1|TRBJ1-2|-|TRBV18
TGTGCCAGCTCACCGGGGACAGGACCTAACTATGGCTACACCTTC
CASSPGTGPNYGYTF
>-|TRBJ1-3|-|TRBV6-5
TGTGCCAGCAGCAACAGTGGAAACACCATATATTTT
CASSNSGNTIYF
>-|TRBJ2-2|-|TRBV19
TGTGCCAGTGAACACCCGACCGGGGAGCTGTTTTTT
CASEHPTGELFF
>-|TRBJ1-1|-|TRBV15
TGTGCCACCAGCAGGGACAGAGCTAACACTGAAGCTTTCTTT
CATSRDRANTEAFF
>-|TRBJ1-1|-|TRBV5-1
TGCGCCAGCAGCTTGGCCGGGCTGCGGGGGTTGAACACTGAAGCTTTCTTT
CASSLAGLRGLNTEAFF
>-|TRBJ1-4|-|TRBV2
TGTGCCAGCAGTGAGGGGGCGTCGGCTAATGAAAAACTGTTTTTT
CASSEGASANEKLFF
>-|TRBJ1-2|few|TRBV4-3
TGCGCCAGCAGCCAAGACGTGGCGGTTTGGTATGGCTACACCTTC
CASSQDVAVWYGYTF
>-|TRBJ1-2|-|TRBV29-1
TGCAGCGTTGATCCAGCTAACTATGGCTACACCTTC
CSVDPANYGYTF
>-|TRBJ2-7|-|TRBV7-3
TGTGCCAGCAGCTTAACACCAGGGTACGAGCAGTACTTC
CASSLTPGYEQYF
>TRBD1|TRBJ1-2|-|TRBV24-1
TGTGCCACCAGTCGCAGGGGGCTTGGCTACACCTTC
CATSRRGLGYTF
>TRBD1|TRBJ1-5|-|TRBV6-6
TGTGCCAGCAGGACAGGGTACGATCAGCCCCAGCATTTT
CASRTGYDQPQHF
>TRBD1|TRBJ1-6|-|TRBV5-1
TGCGCCAGCAGCTTGACAGGACAGGTTCCAAATTCACCCCTCCACTTT
CASSLTGQVPNSPLHF
>TRBD2|TRBJ2-3|-|TRBV7-2
TGTGCCAGCAGCCCCCCTGCGGTAATAGCGGGGTCAGATACGCAGTATTTT
CASSPPAVIAGSDTQYF
>TRBD1|TRBJ1-1|-|TRBV2
TGTGCCAGCACCCCGGAGACAGGGCTGGGCACTGAAGCTTTCTTT
CASTPETGLGTEAFF
>TRBD2|TRBJ2-5|-|TRBV7-6
TGTGCCAGCAGCTCCGGAGTAGCGGGGGGCCAAGAGACCCAGTACTTC
CASSSGVAGGQETQYF
>-|TRBJ1-2|-|TRBV6-2/TRBV6-3
TGTGCCAGCAGTTACGGCGGCTATGGCTACACCTTC
CASSYGGYGYTF
>-|TRBJ1-2|-|TRBV6-2/TRBV6-3
TGTGCCAGCAGTCACCAGGATTACTATGGCTACACCTTC
CASSHQDYYGYTF
>-|TRBJ1-6|few|TRBV2
TGTGCCAGCAGTACCAGCACCCAGGTCGGCGTCTCCTATAATTCACCCCTCCACTTT
CASSTSTQVGVSYNSPLHF
>TRBD2|TRBJ2-7|-|TRBV5-1
TGCGCCAGCAGCCCCGGACTAGGGCAGCTCTACGAGCAGTACTTC
CASSPGLGQLYEQYF
>TRBD1|TRBJ2-1|-|TRBV13
TGTGCCAGCAGCGAGAATTCATACGGGACAGGCAAATACAATGAGCAGTTCTTC
CASSENSYGTGKYNEQFF
>-|TRBJ1-4|-|TRBV15
TGTGCCACCAGCAGACAGGGTGCAACTAATGAAAAACTGTTTTTT
CATSRQGATNEKLFF
>-|TRBJ1-1|-|TRBV5-1
TGCGCCAGCAGCCCGGGAGGGTCCGGGGGCTATCCTGAAGCTTTCTTT
CASSPGGSGGYPEAFF
>-|TRBJ2-5|few|TRBV12-3/TRBV12-4
TGTGCCAGCTGCCTCGGCCAAGAGACCCAGTACTTC
CASCLGQETQYF
>TRBD1|TRBJ1-2|-|TRBV7-3
TGTGCCAGCAGCCCCGGGACAGGGGATAGCTACACCTTC
CASSPGTGDSYTF
>-|TRBJ2-7|-|TRBV6-2/TRBV6-3
TGTGCCAGCAGTTACGAGGAAGTGGCTTACTACGAGCAGTACTTC
CASSYEEVAYYEQYF
>TRBD1|TRBJ2-7|-|TRBV5-5
TGTGCCAGCAGCACACTTGAGGTAACAGGGGGCGAGCAGTACTTC
CASSTLEVTGGEQYF
>-|TRBJ2-1|few|TRBV3-1/TRBV3-2
TGTGCCAGCAGCCTTTTTACTACGCCCCCCTACAATGAGCAGTTCTTC
CASSLFTTPPYNEQFF
>-|TRBJ1-6|once|TRBV7-2
TGTGCCAGCAGCCCGAGGAGCTGGGTCGTTTCACCCCTCCACTTT
CASSPRSWVVSPLHF
>TRBD2|TRBJ2-2|-|TRBV28
TGTGCCAGCAGTCCTCCGGGACTAGCGATCGGGGAGCTGTTTTTT
CASSPPGLAIGELFF
>TRBD2|TRBJ2-2|-|TRBV6-6
TGTGCCAGCAGGCGGGGGGACGGGGAGCTGTTTTTT
CASRRGDGELFF
>TRBD2|TRBJ2-1|-|TRBV5-5
TGTGCCAGCAGCTTTGAGGGACTAGTCTACAATGAGCAGTTCTTC
CASSFEGLVYNEQFF
>TRBD1|TRBJ2-7|-|TRBV6-5
TGTGCCAGCAGTTGGGACAGGGGGACATACGAGCAGTACTTC
CASSWDRGTYEQYF
>-|TRBJ1-1|-|TRBV6-1
TGTGCCAGCAGTGAAGAAAGGGGGTACACTGAAGCTTTCTTT
CASSEERGYTEAFF
>-|TRBJ1-1|once|TRBV9
TGTGCCAGCAGCGTAGGCGGAGGGAAAGCTTTCTTT
CASSVGGGKAFF
>TRBD1|TRBJ1-4|few|TRBV2
TGTGCCAGCAGTGATCAGGGGGTAGTTGGTGAAAAACTGTTTTTT
CASSDQGVVGEKLFF